Below, one T cell receptor beta chain is given with its context. These data originate in a study of blood T cell repertoires in COVID-19. The protocol was immunoSEQ multiplex PCR, while the TCRdb copy is restricted to in-frame clones and leaves out a portion. Among about 260,000 clones listed, around 90% were seen once. Losses at the gene ends were 5 bases for V and 10 bases for J; bases not matched to a gene: 13. The CDR3 length is 14 residues. Germline V gives CDR1 SGHTA, CDR2 FQGNSA. The material sequenced was PBMCs or T cells enriched from blood (not recorded which). This sequence originates from a man aged 45-60 years who had been exposed to COVID-19. The rearrangement uses TRBV7-2 and TRBJ1-2, with 7 bases that match TRBD1. For the CDR3, the DNA is TGTGCCAGCAGCCTCCAGGGGGGTAGCATTGTCTACACCTTC. This sequence encodes CASSLQGGSIVYTF.